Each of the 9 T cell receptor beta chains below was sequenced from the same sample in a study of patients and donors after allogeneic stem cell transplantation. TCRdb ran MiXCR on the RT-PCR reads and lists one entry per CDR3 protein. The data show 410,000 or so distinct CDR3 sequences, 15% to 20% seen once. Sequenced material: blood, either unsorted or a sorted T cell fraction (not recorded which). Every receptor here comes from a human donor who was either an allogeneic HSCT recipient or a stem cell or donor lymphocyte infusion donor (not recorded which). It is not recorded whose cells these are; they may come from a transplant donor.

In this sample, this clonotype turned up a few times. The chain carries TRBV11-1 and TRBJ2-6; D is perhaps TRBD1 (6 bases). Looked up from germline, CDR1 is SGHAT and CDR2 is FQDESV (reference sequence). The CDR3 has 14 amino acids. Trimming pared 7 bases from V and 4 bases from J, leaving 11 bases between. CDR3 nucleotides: TGTGCCAGCATCGCAGGGGTCGGGGCCAACGTCCTGACTTTC. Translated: CASIAGVGANVLTF. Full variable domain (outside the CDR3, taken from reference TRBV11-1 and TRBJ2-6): EAEVAQSPRYKITEKSQAVAFWCDPISGHATLYWYRQILGQGPELLVQFQDESVVDDSQLPKDRFSAERLKGVDSTLKIQPAELGDSAMYLCASIAGVGANVLTFGAGSRLTVL.

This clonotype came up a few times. CDR3 protein: CASSFGAAEKLFF. In DNA, the CDR3 is TGTGCCAGCAGTTTTGGCGCCGCTGAAAAACTGTTTTTT. The chain is built from TRBV12-3 or TRBV12-4 and TRBJ1-4; D is ambiguous. The CDR3 has 13 amino acids. The V gene lost 3 bases and the J gene lost 7 bases, with 9 bases spanning the gap.

CDR3 coding DNA: TGTGCCAGCAGCTTAAGTGATAGGCTGAACACTGAAGCTTTCTTT. Amino acids: CASSLSDRLNTEAFF. This chain joins TRBV7-2 and TRBJ1-1, with no clear D. The CDR3 length is 15 residues. The V gene lost 2 bases and the J gene lost 0 bases, with 10 bases spanning the gap. Germline V lookup: CDR1 SGHTA, CDR2 FQGNSA.

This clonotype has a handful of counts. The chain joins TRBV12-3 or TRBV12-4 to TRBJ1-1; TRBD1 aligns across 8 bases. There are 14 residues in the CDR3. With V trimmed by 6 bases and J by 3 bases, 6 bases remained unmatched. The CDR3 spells CASSDRGEYTEAFF. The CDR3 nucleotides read TGTGCCAGCAGCGACAGGGGAGAGTACACTGAAGCTTTCTTT.

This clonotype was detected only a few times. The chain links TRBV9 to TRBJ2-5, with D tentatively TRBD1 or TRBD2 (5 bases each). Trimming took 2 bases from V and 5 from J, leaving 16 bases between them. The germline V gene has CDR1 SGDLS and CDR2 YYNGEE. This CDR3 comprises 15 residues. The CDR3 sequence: CASSVLGTSAETQYF. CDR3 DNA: TGTGCCAGCAGCGTTTTGGGGACCTCGGCGGAGACCCAGTACTTC.

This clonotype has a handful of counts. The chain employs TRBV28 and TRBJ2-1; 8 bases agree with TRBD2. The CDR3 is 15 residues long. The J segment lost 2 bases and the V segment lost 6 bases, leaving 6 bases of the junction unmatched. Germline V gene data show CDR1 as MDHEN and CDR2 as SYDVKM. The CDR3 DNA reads TGTGCCAGCAGACCCCCGGGGGGGCCCTACAATGAGCAGTTCTTC. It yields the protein CASRPPGGPYNEQFF.

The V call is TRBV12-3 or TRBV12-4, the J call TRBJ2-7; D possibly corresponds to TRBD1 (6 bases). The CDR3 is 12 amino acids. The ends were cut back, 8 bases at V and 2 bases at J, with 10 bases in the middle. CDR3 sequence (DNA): TGTGCCAGCGCGCAGGGGCCCTACGAGCAGTACTTC. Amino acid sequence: CASAQGPYEQYF.

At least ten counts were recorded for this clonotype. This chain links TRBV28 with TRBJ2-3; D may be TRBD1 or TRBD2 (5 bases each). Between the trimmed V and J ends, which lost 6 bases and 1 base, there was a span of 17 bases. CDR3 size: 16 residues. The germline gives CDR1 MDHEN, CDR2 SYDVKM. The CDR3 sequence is CASSLSVPGRTDTQYF. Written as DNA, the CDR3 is TGTGCCAGCAGCCTTTCAGTCCCGGGACGCACAGATACGCAGTATTTT.

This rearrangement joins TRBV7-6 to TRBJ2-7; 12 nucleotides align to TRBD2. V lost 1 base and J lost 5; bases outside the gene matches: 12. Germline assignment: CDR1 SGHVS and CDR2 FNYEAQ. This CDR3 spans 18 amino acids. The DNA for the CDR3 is TGTGCCAGCAGCTTAGGAGGTCTAGCGGGGGGGAGGCTCCACGAGCAGTACTTC. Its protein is CASSLGGLAGGRLHEQYF.